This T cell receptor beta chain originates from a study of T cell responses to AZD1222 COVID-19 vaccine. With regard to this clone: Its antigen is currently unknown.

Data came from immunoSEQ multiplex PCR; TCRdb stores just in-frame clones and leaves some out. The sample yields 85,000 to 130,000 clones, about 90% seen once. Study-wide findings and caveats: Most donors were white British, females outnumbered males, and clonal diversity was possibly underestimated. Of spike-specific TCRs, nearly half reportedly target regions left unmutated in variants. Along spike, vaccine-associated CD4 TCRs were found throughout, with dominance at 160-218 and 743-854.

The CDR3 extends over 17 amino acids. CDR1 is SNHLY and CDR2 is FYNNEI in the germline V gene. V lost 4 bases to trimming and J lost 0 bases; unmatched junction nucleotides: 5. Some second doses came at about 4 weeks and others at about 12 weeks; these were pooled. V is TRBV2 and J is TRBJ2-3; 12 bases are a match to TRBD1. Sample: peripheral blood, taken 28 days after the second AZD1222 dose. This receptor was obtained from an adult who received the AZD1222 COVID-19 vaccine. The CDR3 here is CASSGGQGATSTDTQYF. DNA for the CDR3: TGTGCCAGCAGTGGGGGACAGGGGGCAACTAGCACAGATACGCAGTATTTT.